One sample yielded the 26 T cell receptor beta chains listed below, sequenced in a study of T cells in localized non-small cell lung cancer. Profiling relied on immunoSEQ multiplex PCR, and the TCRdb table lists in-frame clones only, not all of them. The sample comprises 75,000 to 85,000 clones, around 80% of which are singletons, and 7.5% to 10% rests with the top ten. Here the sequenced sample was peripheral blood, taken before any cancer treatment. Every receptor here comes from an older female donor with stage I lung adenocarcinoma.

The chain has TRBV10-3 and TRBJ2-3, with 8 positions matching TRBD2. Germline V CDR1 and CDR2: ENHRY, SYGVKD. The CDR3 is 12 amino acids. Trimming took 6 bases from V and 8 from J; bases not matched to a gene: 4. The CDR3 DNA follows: TGTGCCATCAGAGCGGGGGTCGGTACGCAGTATTTT. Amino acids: CAIRAGVGTQYF.

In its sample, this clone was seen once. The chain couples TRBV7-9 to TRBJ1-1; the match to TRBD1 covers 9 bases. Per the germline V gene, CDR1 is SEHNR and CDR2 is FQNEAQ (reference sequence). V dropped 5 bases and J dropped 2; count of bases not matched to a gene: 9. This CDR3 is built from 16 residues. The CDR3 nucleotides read TGTGCCAGCAGCCCCCGGACAGGGGACATAAACACTGAAGCTTTCTTT. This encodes CASSPRTGDINTEAFF.

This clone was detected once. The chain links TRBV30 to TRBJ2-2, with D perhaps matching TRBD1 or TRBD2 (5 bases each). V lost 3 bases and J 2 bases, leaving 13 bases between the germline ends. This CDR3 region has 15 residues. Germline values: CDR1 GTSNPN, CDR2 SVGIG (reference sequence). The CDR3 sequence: CAWSHGGFNTGELFF. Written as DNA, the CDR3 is TGTGCCTGGAGCCATGGGGGATTCAACACCGGGGAGCTGTTTTTT.

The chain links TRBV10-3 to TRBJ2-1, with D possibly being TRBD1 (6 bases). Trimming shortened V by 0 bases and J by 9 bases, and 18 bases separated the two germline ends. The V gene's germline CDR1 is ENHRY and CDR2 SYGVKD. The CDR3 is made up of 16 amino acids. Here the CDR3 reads CAISESRGARTSEQFF. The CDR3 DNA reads TGTGCCATCAGTGAGTCCAGGGGCGCGAGAACATCTGAGCAGTTCTTC.

The CDR3 reads CASSDSRGRSPLHF. DNA of the CDR3: TGTGCCAGCAGTGACTCTCGGGGGCGGTCACCCCTCCACTTT. This chain links TRBV6-4 with TRBJ1-6, with D possibly TRBD1 on 6 matching bases. The CDR3 loop spans 14 amino acids. Germline values: CDR1 MRHNA, CDR2 SNTAGT. The V end lost 0 bases, the J end lost 10 bases, and 10 bases lay between the germline ends.

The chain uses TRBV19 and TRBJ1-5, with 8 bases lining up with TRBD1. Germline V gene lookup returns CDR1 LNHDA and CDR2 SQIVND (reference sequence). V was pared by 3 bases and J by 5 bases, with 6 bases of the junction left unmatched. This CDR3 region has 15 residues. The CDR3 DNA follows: TGTGCCAGTAGTATCGGAGGACAGGGCCATCAGCCCCAGCATTTT. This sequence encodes CASSIGGQGHQPQHF.

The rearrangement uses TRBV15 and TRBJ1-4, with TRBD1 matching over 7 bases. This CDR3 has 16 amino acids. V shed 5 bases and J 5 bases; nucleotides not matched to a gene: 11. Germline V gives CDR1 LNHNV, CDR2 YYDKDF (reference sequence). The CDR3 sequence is CATSRETGLSNEKLFF. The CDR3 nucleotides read TGTGCCACCAGCCGTGAGACAGGGCTTTCGAATGAAAAACTGTTTTTT.

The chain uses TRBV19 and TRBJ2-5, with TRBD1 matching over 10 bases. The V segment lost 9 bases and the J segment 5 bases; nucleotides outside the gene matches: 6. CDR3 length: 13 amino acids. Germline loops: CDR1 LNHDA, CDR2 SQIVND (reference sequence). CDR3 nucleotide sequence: TGTGCCAGCCGACAGGGGGCTGGTGAGACCCAGTACTTC. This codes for CASRQGAGETQYF.

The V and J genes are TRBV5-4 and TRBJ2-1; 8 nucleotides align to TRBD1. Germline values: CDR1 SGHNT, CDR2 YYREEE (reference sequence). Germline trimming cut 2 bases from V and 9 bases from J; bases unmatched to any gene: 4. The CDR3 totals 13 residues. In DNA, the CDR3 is TGTGCCAGCAGCTTAATTGGACAGGGTGAGCAGTTCTTC. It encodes CASSLIGQGEQFF.

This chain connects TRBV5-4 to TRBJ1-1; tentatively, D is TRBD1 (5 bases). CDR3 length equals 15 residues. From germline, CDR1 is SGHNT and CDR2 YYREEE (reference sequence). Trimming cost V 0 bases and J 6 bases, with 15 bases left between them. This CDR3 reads CASSLVQGVSAEAFF. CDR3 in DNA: TGTGCCAGCAGCTTGGTGCAGGGAGTGTCGGCTGAAGCTTTCTTT.

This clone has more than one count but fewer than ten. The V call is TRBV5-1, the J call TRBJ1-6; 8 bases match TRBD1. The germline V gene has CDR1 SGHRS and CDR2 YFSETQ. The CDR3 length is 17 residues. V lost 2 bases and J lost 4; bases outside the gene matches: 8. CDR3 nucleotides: TGCGCCAGCAGCTTAGGACAGGGCGCAGGATATAATTCACCCCTCCACTTT. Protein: CASSLGQGAGYNSPLHF.

The CDR3 coding sequence is TGTGCCAGCACCAAGGGGGGGGCAGCCTACAATGAGCAGTTCTTC. The encoded protein is CASTKGGAAYNEQFF. The chain is built from TRBV6-5 and TRBJ2-1; D is perhaps TRBD2 (7 bases). V gave up 7 bases and J gave up 2 bases, with 15 bases separating them. CDR3 length: 15 amino acids. CDR1 MNHEY and CDR2 SVGAGI come from the germline V gene.

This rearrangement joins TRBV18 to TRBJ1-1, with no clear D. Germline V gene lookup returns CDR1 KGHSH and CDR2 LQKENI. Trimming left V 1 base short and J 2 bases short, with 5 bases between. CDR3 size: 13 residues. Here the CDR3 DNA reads TGTGCCAGCTCACCACAGGGAAACACTGAAGCTTTCTTT. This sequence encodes CASSPQGNTEAFF.

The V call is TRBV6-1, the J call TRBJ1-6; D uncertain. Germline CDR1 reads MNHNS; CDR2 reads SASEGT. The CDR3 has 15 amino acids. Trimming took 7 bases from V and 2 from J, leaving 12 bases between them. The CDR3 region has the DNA TGTGCCAGCATCTCAAGGGAACCCTATAATTCACCCCTCCACTTT. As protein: CASISREPYNSPLHF.

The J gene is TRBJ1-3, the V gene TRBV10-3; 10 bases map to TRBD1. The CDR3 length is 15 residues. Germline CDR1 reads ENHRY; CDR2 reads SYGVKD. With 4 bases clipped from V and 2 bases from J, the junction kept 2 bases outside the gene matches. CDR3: CAISAGQGTGNTIYF. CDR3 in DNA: TGTGCCATCAGTGCGGGACAGGGGACTGGAAACACCATATATTTT.

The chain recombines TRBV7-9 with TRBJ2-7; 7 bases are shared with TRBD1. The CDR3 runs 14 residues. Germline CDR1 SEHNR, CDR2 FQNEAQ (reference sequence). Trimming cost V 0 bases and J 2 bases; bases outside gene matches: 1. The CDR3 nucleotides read TGTGCCAGCAGCTTAGCGGGACAGACCTACGAGCAGTACTTC. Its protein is CASSLAGQTYEQYF.

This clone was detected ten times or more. CDR3 DNA: TGTGCTAGTGGTCCCGGTAATGGGTGGGAGCCCCAGCATTTT. Translating gives CASGPGNGWEPQHF. The V gene is TRBV12-5, the J gene TRBJ1-5, with D unresolved. The V gene's germline CDR1 is LGHNT and CDR2 FRNRAP. V was clipped by 5 bases and J by 8 bases, with 16 bases between them. The CDR3 loop spans 14 amino acids.

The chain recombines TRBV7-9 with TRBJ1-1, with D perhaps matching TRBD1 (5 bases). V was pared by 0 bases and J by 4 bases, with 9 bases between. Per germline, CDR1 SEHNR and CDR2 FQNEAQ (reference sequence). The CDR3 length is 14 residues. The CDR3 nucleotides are TGTGCCAGCAGCTTAGCCCGGGGCCTCACTGAAGCTTTCTTT. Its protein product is CASSLARGLTEAFF.

CDR3 amino acids: CASSLGRDEQYF. The CDR3 region has the DNA TGTGCCAGCAGCTTAGGGCGGGACGAGCAGTACTTC. The V call is TRBV13, the J call TRBJ2-7; D possibly corresponds to TRBD2 (5 bases). Per the germline V gene, CDR1 is PRHDT and CDR2 is FYEKMQ (reference sequence). Trimming removed 0 bases at V and 5 bases at J, with 5 bases between. This CDR3 spans 12 amino acids.

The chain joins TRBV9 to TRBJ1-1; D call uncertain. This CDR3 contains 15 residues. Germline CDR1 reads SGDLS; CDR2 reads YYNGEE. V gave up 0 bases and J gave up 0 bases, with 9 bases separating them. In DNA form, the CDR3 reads TGTGCCAGCAGCGTAGGGCCAGACATGAACACTGAAGCTTTCTTT. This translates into CASSVGPDMNTEAFF.

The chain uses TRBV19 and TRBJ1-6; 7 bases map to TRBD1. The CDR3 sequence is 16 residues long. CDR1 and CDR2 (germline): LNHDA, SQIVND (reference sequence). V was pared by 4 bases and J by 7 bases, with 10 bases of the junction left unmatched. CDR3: CASSKAGGGWNSPLHF. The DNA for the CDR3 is TGTGCCAGTAGTAAAGCAGGGGGGGGATGGAATTCACCCCTCCACTTT.

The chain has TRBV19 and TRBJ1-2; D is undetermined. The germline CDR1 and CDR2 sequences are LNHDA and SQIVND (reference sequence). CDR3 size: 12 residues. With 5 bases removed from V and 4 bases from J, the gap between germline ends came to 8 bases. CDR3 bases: TGTGCCAGTAGTTTTACCTCCTATGGCTACACCTTC. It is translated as CASSFTSYGYTF.

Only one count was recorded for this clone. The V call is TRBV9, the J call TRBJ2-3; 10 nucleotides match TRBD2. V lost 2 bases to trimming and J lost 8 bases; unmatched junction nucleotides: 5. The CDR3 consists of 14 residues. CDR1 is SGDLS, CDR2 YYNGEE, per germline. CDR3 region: CASSVSSGGATQYF. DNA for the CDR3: TGTGCCAGCAGCGTCTCTAGCGGGGGCGCTACGCAGTATTTT.

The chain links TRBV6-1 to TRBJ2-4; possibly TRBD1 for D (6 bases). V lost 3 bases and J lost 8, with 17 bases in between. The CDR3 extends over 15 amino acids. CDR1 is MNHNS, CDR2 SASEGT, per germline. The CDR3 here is CASSEHPDRQYIQYF. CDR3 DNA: TGTGCCAGCAGTGAGCACCCTGACAGGCAGTACATTCAGTACTTC.

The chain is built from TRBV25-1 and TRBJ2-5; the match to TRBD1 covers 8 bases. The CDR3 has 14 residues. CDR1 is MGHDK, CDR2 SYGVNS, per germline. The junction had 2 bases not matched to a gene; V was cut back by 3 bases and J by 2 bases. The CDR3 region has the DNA TGTGCCAGCAGTGATTACAGGGGGCAAGAGACCCAGTACTTC. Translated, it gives CASSDYRGQETQYF.

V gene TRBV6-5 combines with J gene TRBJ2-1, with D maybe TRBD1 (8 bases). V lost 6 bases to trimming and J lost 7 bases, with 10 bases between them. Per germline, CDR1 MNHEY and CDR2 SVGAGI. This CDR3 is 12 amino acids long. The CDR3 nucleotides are TGTGCCAGCAGACAGGGGGGGAATGAGCAGTTCTTC. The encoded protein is CASRQGGNEQFF.